The TCR beta chain under discussion was sequenced for a study of blood T cell repertoires in COVID-19. Overall study context: Samples taken during acute and convalescent COVID-19 were collected in the United States, Italy and Spain. In each case, the material was cDNA or gDNA derived from T cells, B-cell-depleted T cells, or PBMCs.

J lost 0 bases, V lost 11 bases, and 12 bases had no gene match. Germline V gene data show CDR1 as MDHEN and CDR2 as SYDVKM. The CDR3 contains 15 residues. In the source study's methods: Estimated nucleated cell counts came from reference gene primer amplification. Sequencing used immunoSEQ multiplex PCR; TCRdb keeps in-frame clones, though not all of them. V, J and clone size are those of that table, while D and trimming were read from the DNA. The profile shows roughly 260,000 clones, more than 75% of them singletons. The chain combines TRBV28 with TRBJ1-1; 7 bases agree with TRBD1. The source material was peripheral blood. The receptor's source is a woman between 45 and 65 years old with acute or convalescent COVID-19. The CDR3 region has the DNA TGTGCCGTTAGGGGGCAGGGCTTAATGAACACTGAAGCTTTCTTT. This translates into CAVRGQGLMNTEAFF.